Presented here are 28 T cell receptor beta chains from one specimen sequenced in a study of cytomegalovirus exposure and HLA in healthy donors. 13 Jbeta primers and 60 Vbeta primers were used for the PCR. The protocol was immunoSEQ multiplex PCR, while the TCRdb copy is restricted to in-frame clones and leaves out a portion. The table has about 160,000 clones, approximately 80% seen once. The sample was PBMCs. The receptors were gathered from a woman aged 25 to 45 in good health and CMV-seropositive.

This chain joins TRBV9 and TRBJ2-6; 8 nucleotides agree with TRBD2. V was clipped by 4 bases and J by 3 bases; unmatched bases: 3. The V gene's germline CDR1 is SGDLS and CDR2 YYNGEE. CDR3 size: 15 residues. CDR3 amino acids: CASSRGGGGANVLTF. DNA for the CDR3: TGTGCCAGCAGCCGGGGGGGTGGTGGGGCCAACGTCCTGACTTTC.

The chain carries TRBV7-2 and TRBJ1-2, with D unclear. The CDR3 is 13 amino acids. V gave up 5 bases and J gave up 4 bases, with 11 bases separating them. The germline V gene encodes CDR1 SGHTA and CDR2 FQGNSA. The CDR3 protein is CASSVGRAYGYTF. The CDR3 bases are TGTGCCAGCAGCGTTGGTCGCGCCTATGGCTACACCTTC.

The J gene is TRBJ1-2, the V gene TRBV7-9; 7 bases are a match to TRBD1. The trim removed 5 bases at V and 4 bases at J, leaving 7 bases unmatched. The CDR3 length is 14 residues. Germline lookup yields CDR1 SEHNR and CDR2 FQNEAQ (reference sequence). DNA of the CDR3: TGTGCCAGCAGCACAAGACAGGGAATCTATGGCTACACCTTC. Translating gives CASSTRQGIYGYTF.

This chain links TRBV28 with TRBJ2-5, with 8 bases identical to TRBD1. V was clipped by 3 bases and J by 1 base; unmatched bases: 7. The CDR3 has 16 amino acids. Germline-derived CDR1 and CDR2 are MDHEN and SYDVKM. In DNA form, the CDR3 reads TGTGCCAGCAGTTTCGGCAGGGGGCGCGCCCAAGAGACCCAGTACTTC. Its translation is CASSFGRGRAQETQYF.

As concerns this clone: Other DNA variants within this sample encode the same CDR3. Written as DNA, the CDR3 is TGTGCCAGCAGCCCAGAACCTCTAGCGGGGCAAGAGACCCAGTACTTC. It translates to CASSPEPLAGQETQYF. The chain combines TRBV4-2 with TRBJ2-5; 9 positions match TRBD2. The CDR3 totals 16 residues. Germline V gene data show CDR1 as LGHNA and CDR2 as YNFKEQ. The V gene end was trimmed by 4 bases and the J gene end by 2 bases; junction bases not matched to a gene: 8.

This clone was counted a few times. The chain carries TRBV5-4 and TRBJ2-1, with D possibly TRBD2 on 5 matching bases. Trimming stripped 0 bases from V and 9 bases from J, with 7 bases between. CDR1 SGHNT and CDR2 YYREEE come from the germline V gene (reference sequence). This CDR3 is built from 12 residues. DNA of the CDR3: TGTGCCAGCAGCTTGGACCGGGGTGAGCAGTTCTTC. Protein sequence: CASSLDRGEQFF.

This chain connects TRBV10-3 to TRBJ1-1; D is possibly TRBD1 (6 bases). The CDR3 loop spans 13 amino acids. V lost 6 bases, J lost 6 bases, and 14 bases lay in between. CDR1 ENHRY and CDR2 SYGVKD come from the germline V gene. The CDR3 loop reads CAISRTEGSEAFF. The DNA for the CDR3 is TGTGCCATCAGCCGGACAGAAGGTTCTGAAGCTTTCTTT.

The chain combines TRBV11-2 with TRBJ2-5, with TRBD2 matching over 16 bases. The CDR3 is 15 residues long. Trimming cost V 5 bases and J 14 bases; bases outside gene matches: 11. Germline loops: CDR1 SGHAT, CDR2 FQNNGV. CDR3 DNA sequence: TGTGCCAGCAGCCCCTCGGGACTAGCGGGGGGGCCACCCTACTTC. Translated, it gives CASSPSGLAGGPPYF.

The V gene is TRBV6-4, the J gene TRBJ2-3, with 9 bases identical to TRBD2. The CDR3 is 15 amino acids. V trimming: 4 bases; J trimming: 4 bases; junction bases outside the gene matches: 6. Germline assignment: CDR1 MRHNA and CDR2 SNTAGT. The DNA of the CDR3 is TGTGCCAGCAGTGCAGAAGGCGGGGGGGCAGATACGCAGTATTTT. This translates into CASSAEGGGADTQYF.

The chain combines TRBV30 with TRBJ2-7; 9 nucleotides line up with TRBD2. Losses at the gene ends were 3 bases for V and 5 bases for J; bases not matched to a gene: 8. From germline, CDR1 is GTSNPN and CDR2 SVGIG (reference sequence). This CDR3 is 14 amino acids long. For the CDR3, the DNA is TGTGCCTGGAGGGGAGCGGGGGGCCCCCACGAGCAGTACTTC. This gives the protein CAWRGAGGPHEQYF.

The rearrangement links TRBV14 to TRBJ2-7, with 8 bases fitting TRBD2. The CDR3 consists of 16 residues. From germline, CDR1 is SGHDN and CDR2 FVKESK. J was trimmed by 1 base and V by 2 bases; bases with no gene match: 7. CDR3 sequence: CASSQLRGGQSYEQYF. The DNA of the CDR3 is TGTGCCAGCAGCCAATTACGGGGGGGTCAATCCTACGAGCAGTACTTC.

CDR3 in amino acids: CASSQEQATNEKLFF. In DNA form, the CDR3 reads TGCGCCAGCAGCCAAGAACAGGCAACTAATGAAAAACTGTTTTTT. The chain has TRBV4-1 and TRBJ1-4; maybe TRBD1 (5 bases). V dropped 0 bases and J dropped 0 bases, with 5 bases sitting between them. The CDR3 consists of 15 residues. Germline assignment: CDR1 MGHRA and CDR2 YSYEKL.

This chain uses TRBV4-3 with TRBJ1-5; the D is unclear. V shed 0 bases and J shed 4 bases, with 7 bases lying between them. From germline, CDR1 is LGHNA and CDR2 YSLEER. CDR3 length: 14 residues. DNA of the CDR3: TGCGCCAGCAGCCAAGAGGTCGGTAATCAGCCCCAGCATTTT. Translating gives CASSQEVGNQPQHF.

The chain joins TRBV5-5 to TRBJ2-7, with 8 positions matching TRBD1. The germline gives CDR1 SGHKS, CDR2 YYEKEE (reference sequence). V gave up 4 bases and J gave up 5 bases; unmatched junction bases: 8. CDR3 size: 14 residues. The CDR3 loop reads CASSVTGAPHEQYF. The CDR3 coding sequence is TGTGCCAGCAGCGTGACAGGGGCCCCCCACGAGCAGTACTTC.

The chain joins TRBV5-4 to TRBJ2-3, with TRBD2 matching 8 bases. Germline CDR1 is SGHNT and CDR2 is YYREEE (reference sequence). The V gene end was trimmed by 4 bases and the J gene end by 1 base; junction bases not matched to a gene: 2. The CDR3 has 14 amino acids. The CDR3 region has the DNA TGTGCCAGCAGCCAGACTAGCGGCACAGATACGCAGTATTTT. Protein product: CASSQTSGTDTQYF.

The genes are TRBV5-1 and TRBJ1-2; TRBD1 might be the D (5 bases). From germline, CDR1 is SGHRS and CDR2 YFSETQ. The CDR3 is 11 amino acids. With 7 bases removed from V and 8 bases from J, the gap between germline ends came to 12 bases. CDR3 in amino acids: CASAGDGGYTF. The DNA for the CDR3 is TGCGCCAGCGCGGGGGACGGAGGCTACACCTTC.

The gene calls are TRBV4-2 and TRBJ2-7; 7 nucleotides match TRBD2. In germline, CDR1 is LGHNA, CDR2 YNFKEQ. V lost 3 bases, J lost 0 bases, and 2 bases stayed unmatched. The CDR3 covers 14 residues. DNA for the CDR3: TGTGCCAGCAGCCACCGGGACTACTCCTACGAGCAGTACTTC. It is translated as CASSHRDYSYEQYF.

The chain links TRBV9 to TRBJ2-4, with 8 positions matching TRBD2. CDR1 is SGDLS and CDR2 is YYNGEE in the germline V gene. V lost 4 bases to trimming and J lost 0 bases; unmatched junction nucleotides: 6. The CDR3 extends over 16 amino acids. The CDR3 protein is CASSPGGGLAKNIQYF. The CDR3 region has the DNA TGTGCCAGCAGCCCGGGGGGGGGTTTAGCCAAAAACATTCAGTACTTC. The entire variable domain, with the rest obtained from reference TRBV9 and TRBJ2-4, is as follows: DSGVTQTPKHLITATGQRVTLRCSPRSGDLSVYWYQQSLDQGLQFLIQYYNGEERAKGNILERFSAQQFPDLHSELNLSSLELGDSALYFCASSPGGGLAKNIQYFGAGTRLSVL.

The chain carries TRBV4-3 and TRBJ1-2, with TRBD1 matching over 7 bases. CDR1 is LGHNA, CDR2 YSLEER, per germline. This CDR3 contains 15 residues. V gave up 8 bases and J gave up 6 bases; unmatched junction bases: 15. The CDR3 nucleotides read TGCGCCAGCTCCGACAGGGCACGCACATTTCATGGCTACACCTTC. Protein sequence: CASSDRARTFHGYTF.

For this clone: Other DNA sequences of this sample code for an identical CDR3. The chain couples TRBV28 to TRBJ1-2; D is undetermined. Germline V CDR1 and CDR2: MDHEN, SYDVKM. This CDR3 contains 13 residues. V lost 2 bases to trimming and J lost 3 bases, with 7 bases between them. The CDR3, as DNA: TGTGCCAGCAGTTTAGCGATTTACTATGGCTACACCTTC. This encodes CASSLAIYYGYTF.

This chain links TRBV4-2 with TRBJ2-6, with 7 bases identical to TRBD2. J gave up 0 bases and V 0 bases, and 8 bases lay outside the gene matches. The V gene's germline CDR1 is LGHNA and CDR2 YNFKEQ. The CDR3 extends over 19 amino acids. In nucleotides, the CDR3 is TGTGCCAGCAGCCAAGATTACGAGGGAGGGTACTCTGGGGCCAACGTCCTGACTTTC. Translating it yields CASSQDYEGGYSGANVLTF.

As regards this clone: Other DNA sequences in this sample translate to the same CDR3. The chain couples TRBV7-9 to TRBJ1-1; TRBD1 might be the D (5 bases). Germline loops: CDR1 SEHNR, CDR2 FQNEAQ (reference sequence). The CDR3 sequence is 13 residues long. The V and J ends lost 3 bases and 1 base respectively, with 6 bases between them. The CDR3 DNA follows: TGTGCCAGCAGCTTCCAGGGGAACACTGAAGCTTTCTTT. Translation: CASSFQGNTEAFF. The variable domain in full, completed from reference TRBV7-9 and TRBJ1-1, reads DTGVSQNPRHKITKRGQNVTFRCDPISEHNRLYWYRQTLGQGPEFLTYFQNEAQLEKSRLLSDRFSAERPKGSFSTLEIQRTEQGDSAMYLCASSFQGNTEAFFGQGTRLTVV.

The genes are TRBV6-1 and TRBJ2-3, with 7 bases matching TRBD2. The CDR3 consists of 15 residues. V shed 1 base and J 4 bases; nucleotides not matched to a gene: 5. Germline CDR1 is MNHNS and CDR2 is SASEGT. The CDR3 bases are TGTGCCAGCAGTGAAGTGGGAGGGAGCGCAGATACGCAGTATTTT. Protein product: CASSEVGGSADTQYF.

The chain links TRBV7-2 to TRBJ1-2, with 9 bases matching TRBD1. CDR1 is SGHTA, CDR2 FQGNSA, per germline. The ends lost 1 base at V and 0 bases at J; junction bases unmatched: 0. This CDR3 is 15 amino acids long. Here the CDR3 reads CASSLGTGANYGYTF. The DNA of the CDR3 is TGTGCCAGCAGCTTAGGGACAGGGGCTAACTATGGCTACACCTTC.

This clone was counted only a few times. The genes are TRBV7-8 and TRBJ2-5; D possibly corresponds to TRBD2 (6 bases). Germline lookup yields CDR1 SGHVS and CDR2 FQNEAQ. V was shortened by 3 bases and J by 5 bases, with 10 bases between the two germline ends. This CDR3 is 13 amino acids long. The chain's CDR3 is CASSFRGRETQYF. The CDR3 region has the DNA TGTGCCAGCAGCTTCCGTGGGAGGGAGACCCAGTACTTC. The full variable domain, rest sourced from reference TRBV7-8 and TRBJ2-5, is GAGVSQSPRYKVAKRGQDVALRCDPISGHVSLFWYQQALGQGPEFLTYFQNEAQLDKSGLPSDRFFAERPEGSVSTLKIQRTQQEDSAVYLCASSFRGRETQYFGPGTRLLVL.

This clone was seen a few times. The rearrangement links TRBV5-1 to TRBJ2-1, with a weak D call TRBD1 (7 bases). V was pared by 1 base and J by 5 bases, with 13 bases between. The CDR3 covers 15 residues. Germline V CDR1 and CDR2: SGHRS, YFSETQ. The CDR3 is CASSLFAGGNNEQFF. As DNA, the CDR3 is TGCGCCAGCAGCTTGTTCGCAGGGGGGAACAATGAGCAGTTCTTC.

This clone has a handful of counts. The chain recombines TRBV10-3 with TRBJ1-3; TRBD1 is a possible D gene (5 bases). The germline V gene has CDR1 ENHRY and CDR2 SYGVKD. With 6 bases removed from V and 0 bases from J, the gap between germline ends came to 15 bases. The CDR3 is 16 amino acids. CDR3 sequence: CAISRQPDSSGNTIYF. The DNA for the CDR3 is TGTGCCATCAGCAGACAACCCGACAGCTCTGGAAACACCATATATTTT.

This chain uses TRBV7-2 with TRBJ1-6; TRBD1 matches 9 bases. J was trimmed by 10 bases and V by 5 bases; bases with no gene match: 9. The CDR3 runs 15 residues. Germline values: CDR1 SGHTA, CDR2 FQGNSA. For the CDR3, the DNA is TGTGCCAGCAGCCCCGGGACAGGGAAGGGATCACCCCTCCACTTT. Encoded protein: CASSPGTGKGSPLHF.